The 25 T cell receptor beta chains below come from one sample, sequenced in a study of cytomegalovirus exposure and HLA in healthy donors. Profiled with immunoSEQ multiplex PCR; TCRdb holds only in-frame clones, not every one. The sample records 150,000 to 200,000 clones, around 88% being singletons. The source material was PBMCs. The receptor source for this set is a woman younger than 30 in good health and CMV-seronegative.

The J gene is TRBJ1-5, the V gene TRBV5-6, with TRBD1 as a possible D gene (5 bases). Germline V gives CDR1 SGHDT, CDR2 YYEEEE. This CDR3 comprises 15 residues. Trimming pared 0 bases from V and 4 bases from J, leaving 11 bases between. This CDR3 is CASSLGQGGNQPQHF. The CDR3 DNA reads as TGTGCCAGCAGCTTGGGGCAGGGTGGGAATCAGCCCCAGCATTTT. The full variable domain, its missing parts supplied by reference TRBV5-6 and TRBJ1-5, is DAGVTQSPTHLIKTRGQQVTLRCSPKSGHDTVSWYQQALGQGPQFIFQYYEEEERQRGNFPDRFSGHQFPNYSSELNVNALLLGDSALYLCASSLGQGGNQPQHFGDGTRLSIL.

The CDR3 loop reads CATSRPAGGDGELFF. CDR3 DNA: TGTGCCACCAGCAGACCCGCGGGGGGTGACGGGGAGCTGTTTTTT. The rearrangement links TRBV15 to TRBJ2-2, with 8 bases lining up with TRBD2. Germline trimming cut 2 bases from V and 7 bases from J; bases unmatched to any gene: 6. This CDR3 region has 15 residues. CDR1 and CDR2 (germline): LNHNV, YYDKDF (reference sequence).

V is TRBV2 and J is TRBJ1-3; maybe TRBD1 (5 bases). This CDR3 spans 13 amino acids. CDR1 is SNHLY, CDR2 FYNNEI, per germline. Trimming cost V 3 bases and J 3 bases, with 6 bases left between them. CDR3 residues: CASSETDGNTIYF. CDR3 DNA: TGTGCCAGCAGTGAGACAGATGGAAACACCATATATTTT.

The chain has TRBV5-6 and TRBJ2-5; D perhaps matches TRBD1 (6 bases). The germline CDR1 and CDR2 sequences are SGHDT and YYEEEE. Trimming left V 3 bases short and J 3 bases short, with 18 bases between. The CDR3 runs 16 residues. The CDR3, as DNA: TGTGCCAGCAGCTCCTTGCAGGACAGTCGAGAAGAGACCCAGTACTTC. It specifies CASSSLQDSREETQYF.

V usage is TRBV5-1 and J usage is TRBJ2-5; 15 nucleotides agree with TRBD2. The CDR3 sequence is 17 residues long. CDR1 is SGHRS, CDR2 YFSETQ, per germline. V gave up 2 bases and J gave up 5 bases; unmatched junction bases: 7. The CDR3 DNA reads as TGCGCCAGCAGCTTTCCGGGACTAGCGGGAGGTTCCGAGACCCAGTACTTC. This sequence encodes CASSFPGLAGGSETQYF.

This clone was seen just once. V is TRBV15 and J is TRBJ2-1; 9 bases align to TRBD2. CDR3 length: 15 amino acids. Per the germline V gene, CDR1 is LNHNV and CDR2 is YYDKDF (reference sequence). The V gene end was trimmed by 8 bases and the J gene end by 7 bases; junction bases not matched to a gene: 12. CDR3 amino acids: CATSQGGGAGNEQFF. CDR3 bases: TGTGCCACCTCGCAGGGCGGGGGGGCCGGTAATGAGCAGTTCTTC.

This clone appeared a single time. V gene TRBV27 combines with J gene TRBJ1-4; D is unresolved. This CDR3 spans 15 amino acids. V was shortened by 4 bases and J by 3 bases, with 12 bases between the two germline ends. Germline V lookup: CDR1 MNHEY, CDR2 SMNVEV (reference sequence). The CDR3 DNA follows: TGTGCCAGCAGTTCCGGGAGCTTTCCTAATGAAAAACTGTTTTTT. It yields the protein CASSSGSFPNEKLFF.

The rearrangement uses TRBV11-1 and TRBJ2-5, with 8 bases aligning to TRBD1. Germline V CDR1 and CDR2: SGHAT, FQDESV (reference sequence). Losses at the gene ends were 5 bases for V and 5 bases for J; bases not matched to a gene: 10. CDR3 size: 15 residues. In DNA, the CDR3 is TGTGCCAGCAGCCTACAGGGGGTCGGTGTGGAGACCCAGTACTTC. It translates to CASSLQGVGVETQYF.

The chain links TRBV7-2 to TRBJ2-3, with 16 bases aligning to TRBD2. V shed 2 bases and J 5 bases; nucleotides not matched to a gene: 10. The length of the CDR3 is 19 residues. Germline V CDR1 and CDR2: SGHTA, FQGNSA. Here the CDR3 DNA reads TGTGCCAGCAGCTTACCCGGGACTAGCGGGGGGGCTGAGAGAGATACGCAGTATTTT. Encoded protein: CASSLPGTSGGAERDTQYF.

This sequence joins TRBV29-1 and TRBJ2-4; D might be TRBD2 (6 bases). Germline V lookup: CDR1 SQVTM, CDR2 ANQGSEA. The CDR3 contains 11 residues. The germline V and J ends were trimmed by 7 bases and 7 bases, with 11 bases remaining between them. CDR3 region: CSGRGDNIQYF. CDR3 in DNA: TGCAGCGGGAGGGGAGATAACATTCAGTACTTC.

This rearrangement joins TRBV11-2 to TRBJ1-2; D is uncertain. The germline V gene encodes CDR1 SGHAT and CDR2 FQNNGV. CDR3 length: 13 amino acids. The ends were cut back, 5 bases at V and 2 bases at J, with 9 bases in the middle. The DNA for the CDR3 is TGTGCCAGCAGCCCTGACAAAAACTATGGCTACACCTTC. The encoded protein is CASSPDKNYGYTF.

This sequence joins TRBV9 and TRBJ2-5, with 14 bases identical to TRBD2. Trimming took 3 bases from V and 1 from J; bases not matched to a gene: 5. CDR3 length: 17 residues. The germline V gene encodes CDR1 SGDLS and CDR2 YYNGEE. The CDR3: CASSAGLAGVRQETQYF. As DNA, the CDR3 is TGTGCCAGCAGCGCGGGACTAGCGGGAGTTCGCCAAGAGACCCAGTACTTC.

V usage is TRBV5-1 and J usage is TRBJ2-4; 10 bases are shared with TRBD1. Germline CDR1 reads SGHRS; CDR2 reads YFSETQ. Germline trimming cut 0 bases from V and 7 bases from J; bases unmatched to any gene: 7. CDR3 length: 16 amino acids. The CDR3 protein is CASSLVGGTGVNIQYF. CDR3 nucleotides: TGCGCCAGCAGCTTGGTAGGTGGGACAGGGGTTAACATTCAGTACTTC.

The genes are TRBV18 and TRBJ2-2; D may be TRBD1 (5 bases). The CDR3 has 14 amino acids. In germline, CDR1 is KGHSH, CDR2 LQKENI. Trimming removed 6 bases from V and 4 bases from J, with 12 bases in between. The DNA of the CDR3 is TGTGCCAGCTCCGACAGATTGAGCACCGGGGAGCTGTTTTTT. Amino acid sequence: CASSDRLSTGELFF.

CDR3 in amino acids: CASGQGASYEQYF. The CDR3 DNA is TGCGCCAGCGGACAGGGGGCCTCCTACGAGCAGTACTTC. The gene calls are TRBV5-1 and TRBJ2-7, with 11 bases lining up with TRBD1. V was pared by 7 bases and J by 0 bases, with 0 bases of the junction left unmatched. Germline V gene data show CDR1 as SGHRS and CDR2 as YFSETQ. This CDR3 region has 13 residues.

The CDR3 region is CASSSSGLLEEGYTF. The CDR3 bases are TGCGCCAGCAGCTCCTCGGGACTCCTCGAGGAAGGCTACACCTTC. This chain connects TRBV5-1 to TRBJ1-2; D perhaps matches TRBD1 (5 bases). Trimming removed 3 bases at V and 8 bases at J, with 20 bases between. The V gene's germline CDR1 is SGHRS and CDR2 YFSETQ. The length of the CDR3 is 15 residues.

The rearrangement uses TRBV7-9 and TRBJ1-4; D perhaps matches TRBD1 (6 bases). The CDR3 length is 16 residues. Trimming cost V 2 bases and J 7 bases, with 17 bases left between them. Germline V gene data show CDR1 as SEHNR and CDR2 as FQNEAQ (reference sequence). This CDR3 is CASSLSPRGQSEKLFF. DNA for the CDR3: TGTGCCAGCAGCTTAAGTCCGAGGGGACAAAGTGAAAAACTGTTTTTT. Full variable domain (rest looked up from reference TRBV7-9 and TRBJ1-4): DTGVSQNPRHKITKRGQNVTFRCDPISEHNRLYWYRQTLGQGPEFLTYFQNEAQLEKSRLLSDRFSAERPKGSFSTLEIQRTEQGDSAMYLCASSLSPRGQSEKLFFGSGTQLSVL.

This sequence joins TRBV11-1 and TRBJ2-3; no firm D call. The length of the CDR3 is 14 residues. V lost 4 bases and J lost 0, with 8 bases in between. Germline V gives CDR1 SGHAT, CDR2 FQDESV (reference sequence). The CDR3 region has the DNA TGTGCCAGCAGCTCCGGAGCTAGCACAGATACGCAGTATTTT. It specifies CASSSGASTDTQYF.

This chain connects TRBV4-1 to TRBJ2-5; 10 bases align to TRBD2. CDR1 is MGHRA, CDR2 YSYEKL, per germline. V shed 0 bases, J shed 5 bases, and the junction held 6 bases outside the gene matches. This CDR3 contains 16 residues. In DNA, the CDR3 is TGCGCCAGCAGCCAAGATCTTAGCGGGGGGTGGGAGACCCAGTACTTC. Translation: CASSQDLSGGWETQYF.

The genes are TRBV10-3 and TRBJ1-1; 11 bases match TRBD1. Germline assignment: CDR1 ENHRY and CDR2 SYGVKD. CDR3 length: 14 residues. V was clipped by 4 bases and J by 4 bases; unmatched bases: 2. CDR3 in amino acids: CAISAGTGGTEAFF. In nucleotides, the CDR3 is TGTGCCATCAGTGCCGGGACAGGGGGCACTGAAGCTTTCTTT.

This clone was detected a few times. The V gene is TRBV10-1, the J gene TRBJ2-7, with D possibly being TRBD1 (5 bases). V dropped 5 bases and J dropped 2 bases, with 10 bases sitting between them. Germline V gene data show CDR1 as WNHNN and CDR2 as SYGVQD (reference sequence). This CDR3 region has 13 residues. CDR3 protein: CASSTGTTYEQYF. As DNA, the CDR3 is TGCGCCAGCAGTACAGGAACTACCTACGAGCAGTACTTC.

The chain combines TRBV9 with TRBJ2-1, with TRBD1 identical over 10 bases. V shed 1 base and J 8 bases; nucleotides not matched to a gene: 6. Germline values: CDR1 SGDLS, CDR2 YYNGEE. There are 15 residues in the CDR3. CDR3 nucleotides: TGTGCCAGCAGCGTATACCCGACAGGGGGCTATGAGCAGTTCTTC. Translating it yields CASSVYPTGGYEQFF.

The chain combines TRBV5-8 with TRBJ1-1; D unresolved. The V and J ends lost 7 bases and 1 base respectively, with 14 bases between them. The V gene's germline CDR1 is SGHTS and CDR2 YDEGEE. The CDR3 is 14 residues long. This CDR3 is CASPGGNTNTEAFF. The CDR3 region has the DNA TGTGCCAGCCCCGGCGGGAACACGAACACTGAAGCTTTCTTT.

The V gene is TRBV6-5, the J gene TRBJ1-1; D unresolved. Germline values: CDR1 MNHEY, CDR2 SVGAGI. The CDR3 is made up of 15 amino acids. V dropped 0 bases and J dropped 2 bases, with 10 bases sitting between them. This chain's CDR3 is CASSYSGLFNTEAFF. DNA for the CDR3: TGTGCCAGCAGTTACTCCGGACTCTTTAACACTGAAGCTTTCTTT.

V and J are TRBV29-1 and TRBJ2-3; TRBD1 matches 7 bases. V lost 5 bases and J lost 5; bases outside the gene matches: 7. This CDR3 has 13 residues. Germline loops: CDR1 SQVTM, CDR2 ANQGSEA. CDR3 bases: TGCAGCGTTCCTCGACAGGGTAAAGATACGCAGTATTTT. As protein: CSVPRQGKDTQYF.